This T cell receptor beta chain was documented in a study of OX40 agonist ivuxolimab in advanced cancers. Study results and limitations: CD8+ T cells (on average) carried more expanded clones than CD4+ T cells. Dosing at 0.1 to 3.0 mg/kg was accompanied by clonal expansion of CD4+ and CD8+ blood T cells by week 6.

Concerning this clone itself: Its cognate antigen is unknown.

Produced via immunoSEQ multiplex PCR; TCRdb's table is partial and in-frame only. The sample shows 100,000 to 150,000 clones, 85% to 95% of them seen only once. Patients were ruled out by autoimmune disease history or systemic immunosuppression. Germline loops: CDR1 SGHTA, CDR2 FQGNSA. This CDR3 is built from 13 residues. V lost 5 bases, J lost 3 bases, and 11 bases lay in between. The V gene is TRBV7-2, the J gene TRBJ2-7; D gene uncertain. The TCR comes from an adult with an advanced solid tumor such as melanoma, head and neck, liver or kidney cancer. This material consisted of CD4+ or CD8+ T cells sorted from blood, taken in a trial of the OX40 agonist ivuxolimab. The CDR3 DNA is TGTGCCAGCAGCCTAAGCTCGAGCTACGAGCAGTACTTC. This codes for CASSLSSSYEQYF.